Here is one T cell receptor beta chain with its context. The target antigen is unknown. Naivety among CD8 cells was defined by CD45RO negativity and positive CCR7 selection, thereby excluding terminally differentiated effector memory CD45RA+ cells. The donors, healthy adults who were HIV-negative, had experienced no recent acute infections or vaccinations. Clones were read by immunoSEQ multiplex PCR, and TCRdb kept only the in-frame ones, dropping some. Of 1.5 million to 2.5 million clones listed, about 95% are singletons. The data belong to a study of shared clonotypes between healthy human individuals. Study-wide results and caveats: The small donor group covered limited genetic and exposure diversity. Clonotype sharing among donors was thought likely to change with sequencing depth. Naive subsets generally exceeded memory subsets in estimated richness.

The sample taken for sequencing was naive CD8+ T cells sorted from blood. The receptor was derived from a man aged 18 to 35 in good health.

The CDR3 nucleotides read TGCGCCAGCAGCTCGGAGGGAGGGTTGGGAGATACGCAGTATTTT. This gives the protein CASSSEGGLGDTQYF. The genes are TRBV5-1 and TRBJ2-3; 7 bases are a match to TRBD2. The CDR3 has 15 amino acids. Per the germline V gene, CDR1 is SGHRS and CDR2 is YFSETQ. J lost 5 bases, V lost 3 bases, and 9 bases had no gene match. Filled out from reference TRBV5-1 and TRBJ2-3, the complete variable domain reads KAGVTQTPRYLIKTRGQQVTLSCSPISGHRSVSWYQQTPGQGLQFLFEYFSETQRNKGNFPGRFSGRQFSNSRSEMNVSTLELGDSALYLCASSSEGGLGDTQYFGPGTRLTVL.